This T cell receptor (beta chain) comes out of a study of blood T cell repertoires in COVID-19. One Seattle source followed patients from active infection through their disease course. The V gene's germline CDR1 is SQVTM and CDR2 ANQGSEA. The junction had 8 bases not matched to a gene; V was cut back by 3 bases and J by 3 bases. The CDR3 is 14 residues long. Per the original methods: Counts of nucleated cells, estimated from reference gene primer amplification, were obtained. Sequenced by immunoSEQ multiplex PCR; TCRdb stores in-frame clones only, minus some. Clone size and the V and J calls come from that table; the DNA yielded D and trimming. There are approximately 250,000 clones in the sample; over 70% occur only once, and 10% to 13% lies in the top ten.

The receptor's source is a woman in her seventies with COVID-19, enrolled during active disease. Sequenced sample: peripheral blood. The rearrangement uses TRBV29-1 and TRBJ2-7; 7 nucleotides line up with TRBD2. CDR3 sequence (DNA): TGCAGCGTTGAGAGAGCGGGGTTAAGCTACGAGCAGTACTTC. This gives the protein CSVERAGLSYEQYF.